These 23 T cell receptor beta chains were all obtained from the same sample, sequenced in a study of T cell repertoires in cytomegalovirus infection (dated by TCRdb to about 2019). The instrument given in TCRdb is Illumina HiSeq 1500. TCRdb reanalyzed the raw reads on its own, using fastp at Q25 for trimming and MiXCR for clone calling, and kept in-frame beta chains. When rows share a CDR3 protein, they turn into one entry using the most common DNA and genes. A total of over 250,000 distinct CDR3 sequences appear in this sample, 20% to 30% of them only once. The top ten clonotypes cover around 14% of the sample. Sample: PBMCs. All receptors come from a human donor in good health (CMV status not recorded). Some clones in this sample may be carry-over from other donors' samples.

The chain uses TRBV6-1 and TRBJ2-3; 10 bases match TRBD2. J gave up 3 bases and V 2 bases, and 17 bases lay outside the gene matches. CDR3 length: 20 amino acids. Germline-derived CDR1 and CDR2 are MNHNS and SASEGT. CDR3 residues: CASSEFWTSGLVGRTDTQYF. The CDR3 DNA reads TGTGCCAGCAGTGAATTTTGGACTAGCGGCCTAGTAGGCCGGACAGATACGCAGTATTTT.

By share, this clonotype ranks as medium-sized. The genes are TRBV28 and TRBJ2-7; maybe TRBD2 (6 bases). Germline lookup yields CDR1 MDHEN and CDR2 SYDVKM. The CDR3 is 14 amino acids. V was pared by 1 base and J by 3 bases, with 10 bases between. The CDR3 region has the DNA TGTGCCAGCAGTTTATCCCAGGGAGGCTACGAGCAGTACTTC. As protein: CASSLSQGGYEQYF.

The chain couples TRBV29-1 to TRBJ2-1; the D call may be TRBD1 or TRBD2 (5 bases each). Looked up from germline, CDR1 is SQVTM and CDR2 is ANQGSEA. CDR3 length equals 12 residues. The ends were cut back, 7 bases at V and 6 bases at J, with 13 bases in the middle. Written as DNA, the CDR3 is TGCAGCGGGGGGAGCTCCGGCAATGAGCAGTTCTTC. It codes for CSGGSSGNEQFF.

This clonotype came up a few times. The CDR3, as DNA: TGCGCCAGCAGCTTCGAACAGGGGGCAACGTACTTC. It codes for CASSFEQGATYF. The chain is built from TRBV5-1 and TRBJ2-7, with 9 positions matching TRBD1. Germline V gene lookup returns CDR1 SGHRS and CDR2 YFSETQ. The CDR3 is 12 residues long. J gave up 12 bases and V 2 bases, and 6 bases lay outside the gene matches.

The chain recombines TRBV5-1 with TRBJ2-7; the match to TRBD1 covers 9 bases. CDR3 length: 15 residues. The J segment lost 3 bases and the V segment lost 5 bases, leaving 9 bases of the junction unmatched. Germline values: CDR1 SGHRS, CDR2 YFSETQ. In DNA, the CDR3 is TGCGCCAGCAGGTACAGACAGGGGGGGATCTACGAGCAGTACTTC. This translates into CASRYRQGGIYEQYF. Full variable domain (rest looked up from reference TRBV5-1 and TRBJ2-7): KAGVTQTPRYLIKTRGQQVTLSCSPISGHRSVSWYQQTPGQGLQFLFEYFSETQRNKGNFPGRFSGRQFSNSRSEMNVSTLELGDSALYLCASRYRQGGIYEQYFGPGTRLTVT.

This clonotype was counted many times. The chain uses TRBV4-1 and TRBJ2-1; 8 bases align to TRBD2. This CDR3 contains 14 residues. Germline V lookup: CDR1 MGHRA, CDR2 YSYEKL. The J segment lost 5 bases and the V segment lost 3 bases, leaving 3 bases of the junction unmatched. CDR3 residues: CASSQSAGDNEQFF. CDR3 sequence (DNA): TGCGCCAGCAGCCAGTCAGCGGGAGACAATGAGCAGTTCTTC.

Ten or more counts support this clonotype. This chain connects TRBV7-8 to TRBJ2-5, with D maybe TRBD2 (6 bases). V was shortened by 1 base and J by 5 bases, with 11 bases between the two germline ends. Germline-derived CDR1 and CDR2 are SGHVS and FQNEAQ. CDR3 size: 14 residues. CDR3: CASSLDWGRETQYF. The DNA for the CDR3 is TGTGCCAGCAGCTTAGATTGGGGGAGGGAGACCCAGTACTTC.

This clonotype was seen repeatedly, ten times or more. This rearrangement joins TRBV7-2 to TRBJ1-2, with 7 bases aligning to TRBD1. This CDR3 is built from 15 residues. Germline CDR1 and CDR2: SGHTA and FQGNSA. V was pared by 4 bases and J by 3 bases, with 8 bases of the junction left unmatched. CDR3 loop: CASSSYQTGYYGYTF. CDR3 DNA: TGTGCCAGCAGCTCATATCAGACAGGGTACTATGGCTACACCTTC.

The chain recombines TRBV29-1 with TRBJ1-1; D perhaps matches TRBD1 (6 bases). Trimming took 6 bases from V and 4 from J, leaving 15 bases between them. Germline V lookup: CDR1 SQVTM, CDR2 ANQGSEA. The CDR3 has 13 residues. The CDR3 nucleotides read TGCAGCGTCGAACAGGGAAGAGGCACTGAAGCTTTCTTT. This encodes CSVEQGRGTEAFF.

The rearrangement joins TRBV5-1 to TRBJ1-1; D possibly corresponds to TRBD1 (5 bases). This CDR3 region has 14 residues. V was shortened by 0 bases and J by 7 bases, with 13 bases between the two germline ends. Germline assignment: CDR1 SGHRS and CDR2 YFSETQ. The CDR3 sequence: CASSLAGGYSEAFF. Written as DNA, the CDR3 is TGCGCCAGCAGCTTGGCCGGGGGGTACAGTGAAGCTTTCTTT.

The gene calls are TRBV28 and TRBJ1-1, with a possible D match to TRBD1 (6 bases). In germline, CDR1 is MDHEN, CDR2 SYDVKM. The ends were cut back, 10 bases at V and 1 base at J, with 13 bases in the middle. The CDR3 contains 13 residues. For the CDR3, the DNA is TGTGCCACCTTTGAACAGGGGAACACTGAAGCTTTCTTT. Protein: CATFEQGNTEAFF.

This chain links TRBV27 with TRBJ2-7; TRBD1 or TRBD2 may be the D gene (5 bases each). There are 12 residues in the CDR3. Germline lookup yields CDR1 MNHEY and CDR2 SMNVEV (reference sequence). V dropped 7 bases and J dropped 2 bases, with 9 bases sitting between them. Here the CDR3 reads CASMGEPYEQYF. CDR3 DNA sequence: TGTGCCAGCATGGGGGAACCCTACGAGCAGTACTTC.

This chain uses TRBV5-1 with TRBJ2-1; a weak D match, TRBD1 (5 bases). The CDR3 is 13 residues long. Germline CDR1 SGHRS, CDR2 YFSETQ. The ends were cut back, 2 bases at V and 8 bases at J, with 11 bases in the middle. The CDR3 is CASSFQGSDEQFF. Here the CDR3 DNA reads TGCGCCAGCAGCTTCCAGGGCAGCGATGAGCAGTTCTTC.

The chain is built from TRBV12-5 and TRBJ2-5; TRBD1 matches 8 bases. Germline CDR1 LGHNT, CDR2 FRNRAP. CDR3 length: 13 amino acids. The J segment lost 4 bases and the V segment lost 3 bases, leaving 1 base of the junction unmatched. The CDR3 sequence: CASGFGTGETQYF. Written as DNA, the CDR3 is TGTGCTAGTGGTTTTGGGACAGGAGAGACCCAGTACTTC. Filled out from reference TRBV12-5 and TRBJ2-5, the complete variable domain reads DARVTQTPRHKVTEMGQEVTMRCQPILGHNTVFWYRQTMMQGLELLAYFRNRAPLDDSGMPKDRFSAEMPDATLATLKIQPSEPRDSAVYFCASGFGTGETQYFGPGTRLLVL.

The rearrangement uses TRBV2 and TRBJ1-2, with 8 positions matching TRBD1. The germline V gene has CDR1 SNHLY and CDR2 FYNNEI. CDR3 size: 18 residues. Germline trimming cut 11 bases from V and 2 bases from J; bases unmatched to any gene: 22. CDR3 protein: CASTDRGTGPDGNYGYTF. In nucleotides, the CDR3 is TGTGCCTCTACTGACCGAGGGACAGGACCCGATGGGAACTATGGCTACACCTTC.

As DNA, the CDR3 is TGTGCCAGTAGTATCGGGCTAGCGGTCTACGAGCAGTACTTC. Translated, it gives CASSIGLAVYEQYF. The chain has TRBV19 and TRBJ2-7; 7 bases match TRBD2. Germline-derived CDR1 and CDR2 are LNHDA and SQIVND (reference sequence). The V and J ends lost 3 bases and 3 bases, in that order; junction bases with no gene match: 5. The CDR3 has 14 residues.

CDR3 DNA sequence: TGTGCCAGCAGCCTGTGGGACAGAGACAACTATGGCTACACCTTC. Translation gives CASSLWDRDNYGYTF. The chain uses TRBV7-9 and TRBJ1-2, with TRBD1 identical over 7 bases. The CDR3 has 15 residues. After removal of 5 bases from V and 2 bases from J, the junction contained 8 bases not matched to a gene. Germline CDR1 and CDR2: SEHNR and FQNEAQ (reference sequence). Complete variable domain (other parts from reference TRBV7-9 and TRBJ1-2): DTGVSQNPRHKITKRGQNVTFRCDPISEHNRLYWYRQTLGQGPEFLTYFQNEAQLEKSRLLSDRFSAERPKGSFSTLEIQRTEQGDSAMYLCASSLWDRDNYGYTFGSGTRLTVV.

The chain links TRBV5-6 to TRBJ2-2; possibly TRBD2 for D (5 bases). This CDR3 is built from 15 residues. V lost 0 bases to trimming and J lost 7 bases, with 13 bases between them. CDR1 is SGHDT, CDR2 YYEEEE, per germline. CDR3 sequence (DNA): TGTGCCAGCAGCTTGGCCATCGGGGTCCACGGGGAGCTGTTTTTT. It yields the protein CASSLAIGVHGELFF.

This clonotype has at least ten counts. The rearrangement links TRBV7-2 to TRBJ2-7, with no clear D. The length of the CDR3 is 13 residues. The V gene's germline CDR1 is SGHTA and CDR2 FQGNSA. Trimming stripped 5 bases from V and 1 base from J, with 9 bases between. The CDR3 region has the DNA TGTGCCAGCAGCAGAACACTATCCTACGAGCAGTACTTC. As protein: CASSRTLSYEQYF.

There are a few counts of this clonotype. The rearrangement uses TRBV2 and TRBJ2-2, with D possibly being TRBD1 (6 bases). The germline CDR1 and CDR2 sequences are SNHLY and FYNNEI. This CDR3 is 15 amino acids long. V lost 3 bases to trimming and J lost 3 bases, with 11 bases between them. Here the CDR3 DNA reads TGTGCCAGCAGTGAGCGGACAGCCTACACCGGGGAGCTGTTTTTT. Its translation is CASSERTAYTGELFF. Full variable domain (rest looked up from reference TRBV2 and TRBJ2-2): EPEVTQTPSHQVTQMGQEVILRCVPISNHLYFYWYRQILGQKVEFLVSFYNNEISEKSEIFDDQFSVERPDGSNFTLKIRSTKLEDSAMYFCASSERTAYTGELFFGEGSRLTVL.

This clonotype was observed many times. The CDR3 nucleotides read TGTGCCAGCAGTTACTCCAGGGGGGAAATCTACAATGAGCAGTTCTTC. This codes for CASSYSRGEIYNEQFF. This sequence joins TRBV6-2 or TRBV6-3 and TRBJ2-1; tentatively, D is TRBD1 (7 bases). CDR3 length equals 16 residues. Germline V CDR1 and CDR2: MNHEY, SVGEGT. The V gene lost 0 bases and the J gene lost 3 bases, with 12 bases spanning the gap.

In its sample, this clonotype was seen a few times. This chain connects TRBV7-2 to TRBJ1-3, with D tentatively TRBD1 (5 bases). Germline V gene sequence: CDR1 SGHTA, CDR2 FQGNSA. The CDR3 spans 14 residues. Trimming left V 0 bases short and J 2 bases short, with 5 bases between. This CDR3 is CASSLADTGNTIYF. CDR3 DNA: TGTGCCAGCAGCTTAGCGGACACTGGAAACACCATATATTTT.

In this sample, this clonotype turned up once. This chain links TRBV5-1 with TRBJ2-6; weak D call: TRBD2 (6 bases). Looked up from germline, CDR1 is SGHRS and CDR2 is YFSETQ. Trimming stripped 0 bases from V and 0 bases from J, with 16 bases between. The CDR3 contains 19 residues. CDR3 sequence reads: CASSLEGLATFSGANVLTF. Here the CDR3 DNA reads TGCGCCAGCAGCTTGGAAGGCCTAGCGACCTTCTCTGGGGCCAACGTCCTGACTTTC.